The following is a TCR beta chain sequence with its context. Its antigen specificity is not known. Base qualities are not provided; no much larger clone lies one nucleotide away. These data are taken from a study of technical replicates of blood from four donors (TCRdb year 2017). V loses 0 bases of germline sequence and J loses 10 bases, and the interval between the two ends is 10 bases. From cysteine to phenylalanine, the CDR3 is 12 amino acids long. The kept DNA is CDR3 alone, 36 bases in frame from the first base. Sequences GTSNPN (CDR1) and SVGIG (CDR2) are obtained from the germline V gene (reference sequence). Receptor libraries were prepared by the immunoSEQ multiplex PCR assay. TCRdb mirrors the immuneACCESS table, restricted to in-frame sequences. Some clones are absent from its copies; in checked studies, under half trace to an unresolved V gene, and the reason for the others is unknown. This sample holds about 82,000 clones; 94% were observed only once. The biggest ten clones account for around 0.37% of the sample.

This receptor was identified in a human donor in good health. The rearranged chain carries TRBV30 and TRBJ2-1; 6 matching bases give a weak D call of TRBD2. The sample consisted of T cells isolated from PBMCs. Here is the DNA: TGTGCCTGGAGTGTAGGGAGGCTCGAGCAGTTCTTC. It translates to CAWSVGRLEQFF.